This entry lists 19 T cell receptor beta chains sequenced from one sample in a study of OX40 agonist ivuxolimab in advanced cancers. TCRdb keeps only in-frame clones here, not all; method: immunoSEQ multiplex PCR. The sample records 70,000 to 95,000 clones, around nine tenths being singletons. The sample here was CD4+ or CD8+ T cells sorted from blood, taken in a trial of the OX40 agonist ivuxolimab. Receptor source: an adult with an advanced solid tumor such as melanoma, head and neck, liver or kidney cancer.

J is TRBJ2-7 and V is TRBV28; a weak D match, TRBD2 (6 bases). V lost 2 bases and J lost 4, with 12 bases in between. Germline V gives CDR1 MDHEN, CDR2 SYDVKM. This CDR3 has 14 amino acids. Written as DNA, the CDR3 is TGTGCCAGCAGTTTAGGGGGAGGAATTTACGAGCAGTACTTC. Translated, it gives CASSLGGGIYEQYF.

This chain connects TRBV7-5 to TRBJ1-5. TRBV7-5 is classified as a pseudogene. This CDR3 is 15 amino acids long. CDR3 coding DNA: TGTGCCAGAAAACGACTCCCGGGCCCTAAGGAGCCCCAGCATTTT. It codes for CARKRLPGPKEPQHF.

The chain couples TRBV7-2 to TRBJ2-7; 7 bases agree with TRBD2. V was clipped by 4 bases and J by 0 bases; unmatched bases: 3. CDR3 length: 14 residues. Germline values: CDR1 SGHTA, CDR2 FQGNSA. CDR3 residues: CASSSGTTSYEQYF. DNA of the CDR3: TGTGCCAGCAGCTCCGGGACTACCTCCTACGAGCAGTACTTC.

The V call is TRBV9, the J call TRBJ2-7; 8 bases are shared with TRBD2. The CDR3 spans 17 residues. J lost 4 bases, V lost 0 bases, and 12 bases had no gene match. CDR1 and CDR2 (germline): SGDLS, YYNGEE. This CDR3 reads CASSVDWQKRESYEQYF. DNA for the CDR3: TGTGCCAGCAGCGTAGACTGGCAAAAGCGGGAGTCTTACGAGCAGTACTTC.

This chain links TRBV11-3 with TRBJ1-2; D perhaps matches TRBD1 (5 bases). Germline CDR1 is SGHNT and CDR2 is YENEEA. The CDR3 extends over 14 amino acids. The V end was cut by 3 bases, the J end by 6 bases, with 14 bases between. CDR3 loop: CASSFRGGVDGYTF. For the CDR3, the DNA is TGTGCCAGCAGCTTTCGTGGGGGGGTTGATGGCTACACCTTC.

This chain connects TRBV7-8 to TRBJ1-1; D is unclear. The CDR3 covers 12 residues. Trimming stripped 1 base from V and 6 bases from J, with 6 bases between. Germline V gives CDR1 SGHVS, CDR2 FQNEAQ. CDR3 coding DNA: TGTGCCAGCAGCTTAGACGATCCTGAAGCTTTCTTT. This gives the protein CASSLDDPEAFF.

A single count supports this clone. This chain connects TRBV7-2 to TRBJ2-1; D may be TRBD2 (5 bases). The germline V and J ends were trimmed by 3 bases and 2 bases, with 8 bases remaining between them. In germline, CDR1 is SGHTA, CDR2 FQGNSA. The CDR3 contains 14 residues. The CDR3 loop reads CASSLGSAYNEQFF. The CDR3 region has the DNA TGTGCCAGCAGCTTGGGGAGTGCCTACAATGAGCAGTTCTTC.

The chain has TRBV5-1 and TRBJ2-7; D is uncertain. CDR3 length: 14 residues. V was cut by 2 bases and J by 4 bases, with 13 bases left in between. Germline V gives CDR1 SGHRS, CDR2 YFSETQ. In nucleotides, the CDR3 is TGCGCCAGCAGCTTCCCCTCCTCGAGTTACGAGCAGTACTTC. Translating gives CASSFPSSSYEQYF.

Turning to this clone: Other DNA sequences in this sample translate to the same CDR3. This chain links TRBV7-2 with TRBJ2-1; 10 bases fit TRBD2. V was clipped by 2 bases and J by 4 bases; unmatched bases: 5. Germline loops: CDR1 SGHTA, CDR2 FQGNSA. The length of the CDR3 is 16 residues. As DNA, the CDR3 is TGTGCCAGCAGCTTAAGTCGGACTAGCGGATACAATGAGCAGTTCTTC. This encodes CASSLSRTSGYNEQFF.

V is TRBV6-6 and J is TRBJ1-5; D unresolved. With 2 bases removed from V and 1 base from J, the gap between germline ends came to 12 bases. CDR1 MNHNY and CDR2 SVGAGI come from the germline V gene (reference sequence). CDR3 length: 16 amino acids. The DNA of the CDR3 is TGTGCCAGCAGTTACCCCTTCAACAGAAGCAATCAGCCCCAGCATTTT. This sequence encodes CASSYPFNRSNQPQHF.

The chain recombines TRBV6-1 with TRBJ1-3, with D unresolved. Germline V gene sequence: CDR1 MNHNS, CDR2 SASEGT. V lost 6 bases and J lost 0, with 12 bases in between. This CDR3 region has 15 residues. CDR3 bases: TGTGCCAGCAGACCCGTAGGGAACTCTGGAAACACCATATATTTT. As protein: CASRPVGNSGNTIYF.

This sequence joins TRBV7-3 and TRBJ1-1, with TRBD1 as a possible D gene (6 bases). This CDR3 contains 14 residues. Germline V gives CDR1 SGHTA, CDR2 FQGTGA. V was trimmed by 5 bases and J by 0 bases, leaving 10 bases between them. This CDR3 is CASSIQGMNTEAFF. DNA for the CDR3: TGTGCCAGCAGCATACAGGGAATGAACACTGAAGCTTTCTTT. The whole variable domain, filled in from reference TRBV7-3 and TRBJ1-1, reads GAGVSQTPSNKVTEKGKYVELRCDPISGHTALYWYRQSLGQGPEFLIYFQGTGAADDSGLPNDRFFAVRPEGSVSTLKIQRTERGDSAVYLCASSIQGMNTEAFFGQGTRLTVV.

The chain combines TRBV9 with TRBJ2-7; no clear D gene. The CDR3 is 11 amino acids. Trimming stripped 0 bases from V and 4 bases from J, with 2 bases between. Germline V gives CDR1 SGDLS, CDR2 YYNGEE. CDR3 in DNA: TGTGCCAGCAGCGTAGGGTACGAGCAGTACTTC. Amino acids: CASSVGYEQYF.

The J gene is TRBJ1-1, the V gene TRBV7-9; D call uncertain. V lost 2 bases and J lost 10, with 17 bases in between. CDR3 length: 14 amino acids. Germline CDR1 SEHNR, CDR2 FQNEAQ (reference sequence). Here the CDR3 DNA reads TGTGCCAGCAGCTTAAATTCGGTGGCATCAGGAGCTTTCTTT. The encoded protein is CASSLNSVASGAFF. Drawing the rest from reference TRBV7-9 and TRBJ1-1, the complete variable domain is DTGVSQNPRHKITKRGQNVTFRCDPISEHNRLYWYRQTLGQGPEFLTYFQNEAQLEKSRLLSDRFSAERPKGSFSTLEIQRTEQGDSAMYLCASSLNSVASGAFFGQGTRLTVV.

J is TRBJ2-3 and V is TRBV28; 8 bases are shared with TRBD2. The germline gives CDR1 MDHEN, CDR2 SYDVKM. The CDR3 is 15 residues long. V lost 4 bases to trimming and J lost 1 base; unmatched junction nucleotides: 4. CDR3 nucleotides: TGTGCCAGCAGTTCCCCGACTAGCGGCACAGATACGCAGTATTTT. It translates to CASSSPTSGTDTQYF.

In this sample, this clone turned up a few times. This chain uses TRBV19 with TRBJ1-1; TRBD1 agrees at 7 bases. V lost 5 bases and J lost 0; bases outside the gene matches: 9. The CDR3 runs 16 residues. Germline V lookup: CDR1 LNHDA, CDR2 SQIVND (reference sequence). The CDR3 spells CASSWGRQGMNTEAFF. The CDR3 DNA reads as TGTGCCAGTAGTTGGGGGCGACAGGGAATGAACACTGAAGCTTTCTTT.

V usage is TRBV5-5 and J usage is TRBJ2-2, with D possibly TRBD1 on 5 matching bases. The V end lost 2 bases, the J end lost 7 bases, and 12 bases lay between the germline ends. Germline CDR1 SGHKS, CDR2 YYEKEE (reference sequence). This CDR3 is 14 amino acids long. DNA for the CDR3: TGTGCCAGCAGCTTAGGGGATTCATACGGGGAGCTGTTTTTT. It codes for CASSLGDSYGELFF.

The rearrangement links TRBV7-2 to TRBJ2-1, with 9 bases lining up with TRBD2. Trimming cost V 5 bases and J 4 bases; bases outside gene matches: 6. Germline CDR1 and CDR2: SGHTA and FQGNSA. The length of the CDR3 is 15 residues. CDR3 protein: CASSLSGGTYNEQFF. The CDR3 nucleotides are TGTGCCAGCAGCCTTAGCGGGGGAACATACAATGAGCAGTTCTTC.

The CDR3 DNA reads as TGTGCCAGCAGTAAGCGGACGGTCCTGGGGACTGAAGCTTTCTTT. Its protein product is CASSKRTVLGTEAFF. The chain has TRBV9 and TRBJ1-1, with D unclear. With 5 bases removed from V and 5 bases from J, the gap between germline ends came to 19 bases. The CDR3 runs 15 residues. Germline V lookup: CDR1 SGDLS, CDR2 YYNGEE.